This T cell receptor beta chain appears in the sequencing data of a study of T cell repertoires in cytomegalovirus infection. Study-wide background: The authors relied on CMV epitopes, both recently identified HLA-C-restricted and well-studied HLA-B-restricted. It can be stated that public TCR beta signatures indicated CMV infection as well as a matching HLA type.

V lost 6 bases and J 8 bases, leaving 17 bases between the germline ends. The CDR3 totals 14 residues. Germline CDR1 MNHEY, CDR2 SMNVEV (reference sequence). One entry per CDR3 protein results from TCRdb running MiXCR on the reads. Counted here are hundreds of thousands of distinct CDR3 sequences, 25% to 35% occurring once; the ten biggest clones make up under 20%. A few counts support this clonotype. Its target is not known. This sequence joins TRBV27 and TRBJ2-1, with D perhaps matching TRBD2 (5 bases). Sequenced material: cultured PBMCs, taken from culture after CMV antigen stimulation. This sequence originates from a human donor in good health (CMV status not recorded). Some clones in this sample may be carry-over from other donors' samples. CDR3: CASSTILGLDEQFF. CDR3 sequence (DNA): TGTGCCAGCAGCACAATACTAGGGTTGGATGAGCAGTTCTTC.